A single sample is the source of the 28 T cell receptor beta chains below, sequenced in a study of beta chain features in type 1 diabetes. Which antigens these TCRs recognize remains unknown. The study's findings and limits: Shorter TCRB CDR3s, moderately but significantly so, marked every one of the four CD4+ subsets in Type 1 diabetes patients.

The authors reverse transcribed all of the isolated RNA, so sequencing captured expressed TCRB transcripts. The assay was immunoSEQ multiplex PCR, and TCRdb's table has in-frame clones only and misses some. The repertoire consists of almost 350,000 clones, with around 9% occurring once and the leading ten covering 1%. The sample consisted of central memory CD4+ T cells from blood. The source is a man younger than 40 with type 1 diabetes.

This chain connects TRBV2 to TRBJ2-7, with 8 bases fitting TRBD1. CDR3 length: 12 amino acids. Per the germline V gene, CDR1 is SNHLY and CDR2 is FYNNEI. The DNA for the CDR3 is TGTTCCTCGACAGGGGAGTTTTACGAGCAGTACTTC. Translated, it gives CSSTGEFYEQYF.

This clone was recorded a few times. This chain joins TRBV7-2 and TRBJ1-2; 8 bases are a match to TRBD1. This CDR3 is built from 15 residues. Germline trimming cut 5 bases from V and 7 bases from J; bases unmatched to any gene: 12. CDR1 and CDR2 (germline): SGHTA, FQGNSA. CDR3 in amino acids: CASSRGAGGDLGYTF. CDR3 sequence (DNA): TGTGCCAGCAGCCGGGGCGCAGGGGGCGACCTTGGCTACACCTTC.

This clone has just a few counts. V is TRBV6-6 and J is TRBJ1-2; D is undetermined. The germline V gene encodes CDR1 MNHNY and CDR2 SVGAGI (reference sequence). The CDR3 has 14 amino acids. With 0 bases removed from V and 7 bases from J, the gap between germline ends came to 12 bases. This CDR3 is CASSYSYEGSGYTF. CDR3 nucleotides: TGTGCCAGCAGTTACTCATACGAAGGAAGTGGCTACACCTTC.

This clone has at least ten counts. The J gene is TRBJ2-1, the V gene TRBV2; possible D gene TRBD1, 5 bases. This CDR3 has 12 residues. The germline V gene has CDR1 SNHLY and CDR2 FYNNEI. V lost 10 bases and J lost 7, with 14 bases in between. The CDR3 is CATGHDGNEQFF. CDR3 DNA sequence: TGTGCCACAGGACATGATGGGAATGAGCAGTTCTTC.

The chain combines TRBV29-1 with TRBJ2-7; 11 bases match TRBD2. Germline CDR1 reads SQVTM; CDR2 reads ANQGSEA. The CDR3 is 13 residues long. V shed 5 bases and J 4 bases; nucleotides not matched to a gene: 4. The CDR3 loop reads CSVITSGGYEQYF. Written as DNA, the CDR3 is TGCAGCGTTATCACTAGCGGGGGTTACGAGCAGTACTTC.

V and J are TRBV7-2 and TRBJ2-5; D could derive from TRBD1 or TRBD2 (7 bases each). This CDR3 contains 15 residues. Between the trimmed V and J ends, which lost 8 bases and 3 bases, there was a span of 19 bases. Germline CDR1 and CDR2: SGHTA and FQGNSA. CDR3 region: CASGHNAGGEETQYF. The CDR3 DNA sequence: TGTGCCAGCGGCCATAACGCAGGGGGGGAAGAGACCCAGTACTTC. The full variable domain, with the rest looked up from reference TRBV7-2 and TRBJ2-5, is GAGVSQSPSNKVTEKGKDVELRCDPISGHTALYWYRQSLGQGLEFLIYFQGNSAPDKSGLPSDRFSAERTGGSVSTLTIQRTQQEDSAVYLCASGHNAGGEETQYFGPGTRLLVL.

The V and J genes are TRBV10-2 and TRBJ2-2; perhaps D is TRBD1 or TRBD2 (6 bases each). Germline assignment: CDR1 WSHSY and CDR2 SAAADI. Trimming stripped 7 bases from V and 3 bases from J, with 15 bases between. The CDR3 has 15 amino acids. CDR3 loop: CASMKGGLDTGELFF. The CDR3, as DNA: TGCGCCAGCATGAAGGGGGGTTTGGACACCGGGGAGCTGTTTTTT.

This chain joins TRBV6-5 and TRBJ2-5, with D tentatively TRBD2 (6 bases). The CDR3 consists of 14 residues. V dropped 0 bases and J dropped 5 bases, with 10 bases sitting between them. Germline V gene data show CDR1 as MNHEY and CDR2 as SVGAGI. CDR3 DNA: TGTGCCAGCAGTTACTCGATTGGGGGGGAGACCCAGTACTTC. Protein sequence: CASSYSIGGETQYF.

This clone occurred a few times. This chain joins TRBV5-5 and TRBJ1-2, with D unresolved. The V and J ends lost 0 bases and 4 bases respectively, with 13 bases between them. CDR1 SGHKS and CDR2 YYEKEE come from the germline V gene (reference sequence). CDR3 length: 15 residues. The CDR3 nucleotides read TGTGCCAGCAGCTTGGAGGCAGGCGGTAGCTATGGCTACACCTTC. Translating gives CASSLEAGGSYGYTF.

This clone has more than one count but fewer than ten. The CDR3 coding sequence is TGTGCCAGCAGCCTACAGGGAGCTAACTATGGCTACACCTTC. Amino acids: CASSLQGANYGYTF. The gene calls are TRBV11-2 and TRBJ1-2, with a tentative D call TRBD1 (6 bases). Trimming took 5 bases from V and 0 from J, leaving 10 bases between them. Germline CDR1 reads SGHAT; CDR2 reads FQNNGV. The CDR3 has 14 residues.

The sample holds many counts of this clone. The chain is built from TRBV10-3 and TRBJ2-3; D might be TRBD2 (7 bases). CDR1 is ENHRY and CDR2 is SYGVKD in the germline V gene. Trimming took 9 bases from V and 6 from J, leaving 13 bases between them. The CDR3 spans 12 residues. This CDR3 is CAMGGGSDTQYF. The CDR3 nucleotides read TGTGCCATGGGCGGGGGCTCGGATACGCAGTATTTT.

There are many counts of this clone. The chain is built from TRBV5-4 and TRBJ2-2; D may be TRBD2 (6 bases). In germline, CDR1 is SGHNT, CDR2 YYREEE (reference sequence). Trimming stripped 4 bases from V and 0 bases from J, with 10 bases between. The length of the CDR3 is 15 residues. CDR3 bases: TGTGCCAGCAGCAGTGGGACTGCGAACACCGGGGAGCTGTTTTTT. It yields the protein CASSSGTANTGELFF.

CDR3 sequence: CASSSLTLNTEAFF. CDR3 sequence (DNA): TGTGCCAGCAGCTCCCTAACGCTGAACACTGAAGCTTTCTTT. The chain has TRBV6-6 and TRBJ1-1; D unclear. Trimming removed 6 bases at V and 0 bases at J, with 11 bases between. Germline values: CDR1 MNHNY, CDR2 SVGAGI (reference sequence). The CDR3 has 14 amino acids.

The chain joins TRBV5-8 to TRBJ2-5, with 10 bases lining up with TRBD2. The CDR3 spans 18 residues. Trimming removed 5 bases from V and 5 bases from J; junction bases left unmatched: 18. The germline V gene has CDR1 SGHTS and CDR2 YDEGEE. The CDR3 nucleotides read TGTGCCAGCAGACGAATCCGGAGCGGGGGGGCCCGGGACGAGACCCAGTACTTC. It encodes CASRRIRSGGARDETQYF. Supplemented by reference TRBV5-8 and TRBJ2-5, the full variable domain reads EAGVTQSPTHLIKTRGQQATLRCSPISGHTSVYWYQQALGLGLQFLLWYDEGEERNRGNFPPRFSGRQFPNYSSELNVNALELEDSALYLCASRRIRSGGARDETQYFGPGTRLLVL.

This sequence joins TRBV2 and TRBJ1-1; D gene unclear. From germline, CDR1 is SNHLY and CDR2 FYNNEI. Deletions cut 4 bases from V and 3 bases from J, with 3 bases between. The CDR3 covers 11 residues. The CDR3 spells CASSGDTEAFF. DNA for the CDR3: TGTGCCAGCAGTGGCGACACTGAAGCTTTCTTT.

The J gene is TRBJ1-2, the V gene TRBV7-8, with 8 bases aligning to TRBD1. Unmatched junction bases numbered 11, after V lost 4 bases and J lost 4 bases. There are 16 residues in the CDR3. In germline, CDR1 is SGHVS, CDR2 FQNEAQ. For the CDR3, the DNA is TGTGCCAGCAGCTCGCGCCTAATGGGACAGGTCTATGGCTACACCTTC. Translated: CASSSRLMGQVYGYTF.

This clone was seen a handful of times. The genes are TRBV28 and TRBJ2-1; 12 bases line up with TRBD1. CDR1 and CDR2 from the germline V gene are MDHEN and SYDVKM. This CDR3 has 15 residues. Trimming removed 3 bases from V and 9 bases from J; junction bases left unmatched: 6. The CDR3 nucleotides read TGTGCCAGCAGTTTTATGGGACAGGGGGCCAGTGAGCAGTTCTTC. Amino acids: CASSFMGQGASEQFF. Together with reference TRBV28 and TRBJ2-1, the CDR3 gives the full variable domain: DVKVTQSSRYLVKRTGEKVFLECVQDMDHENMFWYRQDPGLGLRLIYFSYDVKMKEKGDIPEGYSVSREKKERFSLILESASTNQTSMYLCASSFMGQGASEQFFGPGTRLTVL.

This clone was detected a few times. The V and J genes are TRBV29-1 and TRBJ1-1, with D unclear. Germline loops: CDR1 SQVTM, CDR2 ANQGSEA. Trimming left V 7 bases short and J 5 bases short, with 14 bases between. CDR3 length: 12 amino acids. CDR3 nucleotide sequence: TGCAGCGGACTATCGGGGAGGACTGAAGCTTTCTTT. Translated, it gives CSGLSGRTEAFF.

The chain is built from TRBV11-2 and TRBJ1-5; tentatively, D is TRBD1 (5 bases). The germline V gene has CDR1 SGHAT and CDR2 FQNNGV. V was clipped by 4 bases and J by 9 bases, with 16 bases between them. The CDR3 spans 14 residues. For the CDR3, the DNA is TGTGCCAGCAGCTCGTATGGGCAGGGTTTGCCCCAGCATTTT. Translation gives CASSSYGQGLPQHF.

V is TRBV14 and J is TRBJ1-1; 9 nucleotides match TRBD1. V shed 10 bases and J 0 bases; nucleotides not matched to a gene: 3. CDR3 length equals 13 residues. Germline CDR1 and CDR2: SGHDN and FVKESK. CDR3 region: CATGQGMNTEAFF. The DNA of the CDR3 is TGTGCCACTGGACAGGGGATGAACACTGAAGCTTTCTTT.

V and J are TRBV7-2 and TRBJ1-1; no definite D call. Germline V lookup: CDR1 SGHTA, CDR2 FQGNSA. The CDR3 loop spans 13 amino acids. Deletions cut 1 base from V and 8 bases from J, with 11 bases between. The CDR3 protein is CASSLVMGSEAFF. In DNA, the CDR3 is TGTGCCAGCAGCTTAGTGATGGGCAGCGAAGCTTTCTTT.

This clone occurred a few times. V gene TRBV18 combines with J gene TRBJ2-6; D may correspond to TRBD1 or TRBD2 (5 bases each). Trimming removed 2 bases from V and 0 bases from J, with 5 bases in between. Germline values: CDR1 KGHSH, CDR2 LQKENI. CDR3 size: 15 residues. The CDR3 nucleotides read TGTGCCAGCTCACCAGGGGGCTCTGGGGCCAACGTCCTGACTTTC. Amino acids: CASSPGGSGANVLTF.

This clone was seen only a few times. This CDR3 is CASGGQVRDEQFF. The CDR3 DNA is TGTGCCAGTGGAGGGCAGGTTCGCGATGAGCAGTTCTTC. The chain has TRBV7-2 and TRBJ2-1; D is possibly TRBD2 (6 bases). The V gene lost 9 bases and the J gene lost 8 bases, with 17 bases spanning the gap. The CDR3 is 13 residues long. Per the germline V gene, CDR1 is SGHTA and CDR2 is FQGNSA.

This clone was detected only a few times. This chain links TRBV25-1 with TRBJ2-5; D is uncertain. The CDR3 spans 14 residues. V was cut by 5 bases and J by 2 bases, with 12 bases left in between. CDR1 is MGHDK and CDR2 is SYGVNS in the germline V gene. The CDR3 DNA follows: TGTGCCAGCAGTACTTATACGGCACAAGAGACCCAGTACTTC. Translating gives CASSTYTAQETQYF.

There are a few counts of this clone. This chain joins TRBV6-1 and TRBJ1-5; D is unresolved. Germline values: CDR1 MNHNS, CDR2 SASEGT. The V end was cut by 7 bases, the J end by 7 bases, with 14 bases between. The length of the CDR3 is 13 residues. CDR3 DNA sequence: TGTGCCAGCACCACGGTAGGAGGGCAGCCCCAGCATTTT. This gives the protein CASTTVGGQPQHF.

This chain uses TRBV7-9 with TRBJ1-6; TRBD1 aligns across 9 bases. This CDR3 is built from 15 residues. The V and J ends lost 4 bases and 8 bases, in that order; junction bases with no gene match: 6. Germline V gives CDR1 SEHNR, CDR2 FQNEAQ (reference sequence). Here the CDR3 DNA reads TGTGCCAGCAGCTCAGAACGACAGGGGGATTCACCCCTCCACTTT. Protein sequence: CASSSERQGDSPLHF.

This clone was found a few times. V gene TRBV7-2 combines with J gene TRBJ2-7, with a possible D match to TRBD2 (6 bases). This CDR3 is 16 amino acids long. V was shortened by 4 bases and J by 5 bases, with 21 bases between the two germline ends. The V gene's germline CDR1 is SGHTA and CDR2 FQGNSA. In DNA, the CDR3 is TGTGCCAGCAGCTCCGCGGGACGGGCCCTCAGGAACGAGCAGTACTTC. The encoded protein is CASSSAGRALRNEQYF.

This clone occurred a few times. The rearrangement joins TRBV7-2 to TRBJ2-3, with a weak D call TRBD1 (6 bases). The V and J ends lost 5 bases and 2 bases respectively, with 23 bases between them. CDR1 is SGHTA and CDR2 is FQGNSA in the germline V gene. This CDR3 region has 18 residues. The CDR3 DNA reads as TGTGCCAGCAGCATCCAACAGGGACAAGCTGCCACCACAGATACGCAGTATTTT. It is translated as CASSIQQGQAATTDTQYF.